These 15 T cell receptor beta chains were all obtained from the same sample, sequenced in a study of T cell repertoires in ileal Crohn's disease (dated by TCRdb to the late 2010s). Library method: the immunoSEQ multiplex PCR assay. Drawn from immuneACCESS, this table holds only the in-frame rearrangements with V and J called that TCRdb kept. Clones are partly lost; checked studies trace under half to an unresolved V gene and leave the rest unexplained. This sample lists more than 12,000 clones; around 82% were detected once. The ten top clones hold less than 20% of the sample. Source material: ileal tissue. Receptor source: an adult with Crohn's disease.

This chain links TRBV12-1 with TRBJ1-2. TRBV12-1 is deemed a pseudogene. This CDR3 region has 16 residues. CDR3 loop: CASSFWAGRGTYGYTF. CDR3 nucleotide sequence: TGTGCCAGCAGCTTTTGGGCGGGGAGGGGAACCTATGGCTACACCTTC.

The chain combines TRBV7-9 with TRBJ2-7; tentatively, D is TRBD2 (5 bases). The ends were cut back, 3 bases at V and 4 bases at J, with 7 bases in the middle. In germline, CDR1 is SEHNR, CDR2 FQNEAQ (reference sequence). This CDR3 contains 12 residues. The CDR3 sequence is CASSLTGYEQYF. In DNA form, the CDR3 reads TGTGCCAGCAGCTTGACGGGGTACGAGCAGTACTTC. Full variable domain (outside the CDR3, taken from reference TRBV7-9 and TRBJ2-7): DTGVSQNPRHKITKRGQNVTFRCDPISEHNRLYWYRQTLGQGPEFLTYFQNEAQLEKSRLLSDRFSAERPKGSFSTLEIQRTEQGDSAMYLCASSLTGYEQYFGPGTRLTVT.

This clone was seen just once. The gene calls are TRBV6-6 and TRBJ2-5; tentative D call: TRBD1 (6 bases). Trimming took off 5 bases at V and 0 bases at J, with 13 bases between the two ends. Germline V gene data show CDR1 as MNHNY and CDR2 as SVGAGI (reference sequence). CDR3 length: 15 residues. The DNA for the CDR3 is TGTGCCAGCAGTCGAGGACAGAATAACCAAGAGACCCAGTACTTC. Residues: CASSRGQNNQETQYF.

Within the sample, this clone is large. The CDR3, as DNA: TGTGCCAGCAGCGGATTAGCGGGGGGCGGGAACACCGGGGAGCTGTTTTTT. This gives the protein CASSGLAGGGNTGELFF. The rearrangement uses TRBV5-4 and TRBJ2-2; 10 bases align to TRBD2. In germline, CDR1 is SGHNT, CDR2 YYREEE (reference sequence). The CDR3 covers 17 residues. The V and J ends lost 4 bases and 1 base, in that order; junction bases with no gene match: 7.

This clone showed up just a few times. J is TRBJ2-1 and V is TRBV27, with TRBD1 identical over 8 bases. Germline V gives CDR1 MNHEY, CDR2 SMNVEV (reference sequence). The CDR3 loop spans 15 amino acids. V was clipped by 7 bases and J by 5 bases; unmatched bases: 10. DNA for the CDR3: TGTGCCAGCACCCGGGGGCGGACAGGGAACAATGAGCAGTTCTTC. Protein product: CASTRGRTGNNEQFF.

The chain combines TRBV28 with TRBJ2-1; TRBD1 matches 8 bases. This CDR3 has 13 residues. J lost 10 bases, V lost 5 bases, and 7 bases had no gene match. Looked up from germline, CDR1 is MDHEN and CDR2 is SYDVKM. CDR3 DNA sequence: TGTGCCAGCAGTGCTACTAACAGGGGGGAGCAGTTCTTC. Translating it yields CASSATNRGEQFF.

This clone was picked up a small number of times. One junction end disagrees with the germline gene, perhaps due to a read error. The chain couples TRBV27 to TRBJ1-1, with TRBD1 as a possible D gene (5 bases). This CDR3 contains 14 residues. Germline CDR1 is MNHEY and CDR2 is SMNVEV (reference sequence). CDR3 coding DNA: TGCGCCAGCAGGAGGGTGGGGGGGAACACTGAAGCTTTCTTT. Its protein product is CASRRVGGNTEAFF.

This rearrangement joins TRBV7-2 to TRBJ2-1; TRBD2 matches at 11 bases. CDR3 length equals 16 residues. Germline CDR1 is SGHTA and CDR2 is FQGNSA. The junction had 10 bases not matched to a gene; V was cut back by 5 bases and J by 7 bases. The CDR3: CASSTPLAGGLNEQFF. The CDR3 DNA sequence: TGTGCCAGCAGCACTCCGCTAGCGGGAGGTTTGAATGAGCAGTTCTTC.

V gene TRBV5-1 combines with J gene TRBJ2-2; 7 bases are a match to TRBD1. Germline lookup yields CDR1 SGHRS and CDR2 YFSETQ. The CDR3 runs 14 residues. V lost 5 bases, J lost 6 bases, and 7 bases stayed unmatched. The CDR3 here is CASSPEGAPGELFF. CDR3 DNA: TGCGCCAGCAGTCCTGAGGGGGCACCCGGGGAGCTGTTTTTT.

The chain joins TRBV5-1 to TRBJ2-5; a possible D gene is TRBD2 (7 bases). The V gene's germline CDR1 is SGHRS and CDR2 YFSETQ. V was trimmed by 6 bases and J by 3 bases, leaving 15 bases between them. The CDR3 has 14 amino acids. Here the CDR3 reads CASTTREGEETQYF. The CDR3 region has the DNA TGCGCCAGCACCACCAGGGAGGGGGAAGAGACCCAGTACTTC. The full variable domain, completed using reference TRBV5-1 and TRBJ2-5, is KAGVTQTPRYLIKTRGQQVTLSCSPISGHRSVSWYQQTPGQGLQFLFEYFSETQRNKGNFPGRFSGRQFSNSRSEMNVSTLELGDSALYLCASTTREGEETQYFGPGTRLLVL.

This chain joins TRBV6-4 and TRBJ1-4; D gene ambiguous. The germline V gene has CDR1 MRHNA and CDR2 SNTAGT. V was cut by 8 bases and J by 8 bases, with 15 bases left in between. There are 13 residues in the CDR3. For the CDR3, the DNA is TGTGCCAGCCCTATACTAGGGTACGAAAAACTGTTTTTT. It yields the protein CASPILGYEKLFF.

The chain has TRBV5-1 and TRBJ2-2; 8 nucleotides line up with TRBD2. Germline V gene sequence: CDR1 SGHRS, CDR2 YFSETQ. Trimming cost V 0 bases and J 4 bases; bases outside gene matches: 17. CDR3 length: 20 amino acids. CDR3 sequence: CASSLGVFYLAGLGTGELFF. The CDR3 DNA reads as TGCGCCAGCAGCTTGGGGGTTTTCTACCTAGCGGGTCTAGGCACCGGGGAGCTGTTTTTT. The full variable domain, rest sourced from reference TRBV5-1 and TRBJ2-2, is KAGVTQTPRYLIKTRGQQVTLSCSPISGHRSVSWYQQTPGQGLQFLFEYFSETQRNKGNFPGRFSGRQFSNSRSEMNVSTLELGDSALYLCASSLGVFYLAGLGTGELFFGEGSRLTVL.

This clone showed up just once. The rearrangement links TRBV7-2 to TRBJ2-7; weak D call: TRBD2 (6 bases). From germline, CDR1 is SGHTA and CDR2 FQGNSA. Deletions cut 4 bases from V and 6 bases from J, with 16 bases between. The CDR3 length is 14 residues. CDR3 sequence reads: CASSSGSRGSEQYF. The CDR3 coding sequence is TGTGCCAGCAGCTCCGGGAGTCGGGGGAGCGAGCAGTACTTC.

The gene calls are TRBV30 and TRBJ2-2, with D hard to call. V was cut by 4 bases and J by 1 base, with 4 bases left in between. Germline CDR1 reads GTSNPN; CDR2 reads SVGIG (reference sequence). The CDR3 has 12 residues. CDR3 nucleotide sequence: TGTGCCTGGAACGGGAACACCGGGGAGCTGTTTTTT. Its translation: CAWNGNTGELFF.

The chain is built from TRBV29-1 and TRBJ2-2, with D maybe TRBD1 (5 bases). The germline gives CDR1 SQVTM, CDR2 ANQGSEA. CDR3 length: 15 residues. V gave up 6 bases and J gave up 7 bases, with 21 bases separating them. The CDR3 DNA sequence: TGCAGCGTGGCCCCAGGGTGGGGATTAGGCGGGGAGCTGTTTTTT. Amino acid sequence: CSVAPGWGLGGELFF.